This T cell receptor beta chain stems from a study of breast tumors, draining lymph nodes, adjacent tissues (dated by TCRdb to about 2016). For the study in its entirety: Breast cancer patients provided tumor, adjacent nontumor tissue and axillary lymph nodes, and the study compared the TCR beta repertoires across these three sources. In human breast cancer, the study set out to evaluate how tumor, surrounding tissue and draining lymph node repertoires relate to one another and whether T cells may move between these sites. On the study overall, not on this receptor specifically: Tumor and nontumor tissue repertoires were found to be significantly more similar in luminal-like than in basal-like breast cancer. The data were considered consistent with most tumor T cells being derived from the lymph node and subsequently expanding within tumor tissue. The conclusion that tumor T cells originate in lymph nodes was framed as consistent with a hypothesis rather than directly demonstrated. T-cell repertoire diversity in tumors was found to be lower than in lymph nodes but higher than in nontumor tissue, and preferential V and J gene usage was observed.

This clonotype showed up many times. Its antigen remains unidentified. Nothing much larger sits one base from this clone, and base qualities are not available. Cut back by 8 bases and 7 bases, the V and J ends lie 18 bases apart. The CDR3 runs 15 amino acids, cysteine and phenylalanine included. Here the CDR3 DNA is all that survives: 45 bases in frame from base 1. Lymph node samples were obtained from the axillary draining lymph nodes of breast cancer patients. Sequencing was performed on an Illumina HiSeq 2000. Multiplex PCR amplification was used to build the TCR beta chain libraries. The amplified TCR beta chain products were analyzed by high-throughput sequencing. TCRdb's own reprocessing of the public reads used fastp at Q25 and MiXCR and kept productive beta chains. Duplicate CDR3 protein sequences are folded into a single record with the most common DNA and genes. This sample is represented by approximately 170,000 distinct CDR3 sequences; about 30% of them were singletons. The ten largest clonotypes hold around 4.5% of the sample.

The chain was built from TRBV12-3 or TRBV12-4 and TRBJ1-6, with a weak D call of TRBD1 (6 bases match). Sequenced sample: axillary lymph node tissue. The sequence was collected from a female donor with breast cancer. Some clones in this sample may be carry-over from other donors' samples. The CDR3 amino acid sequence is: CASGGRQGRNSPLHF. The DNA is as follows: TGTGCCAGCGGCGGGAGGCAGGGGAGGAATTCACCCCTCCACTTT.